This is a list of T cell receptor beta chains from one sample in a study of beta chain features in type 1 diabetes. Libraries were prepared by immunoSEQ multiplex PCR; TCRdb keeps only in-frame clonotypes and omits some of them. The data hold about 650,000 clones, with 12% observed a single time. Sequenced material: naive CD4+ T cells from blood. The receptors shown here come from a man aged 25 to 40 with type 1 diabetes. Each CDR3 is given with its conserved first and last residue. Fields, in order: clone size, J gene, V gene, D gene, CDR3 DNA, CDR3 protein. D genes are given only for firm matches. A clone size is listed for some rows: how often the clone was seen (once, few, many), or a class if it is expanded.

NA,TRBJ2-1,TRBV2,NA,TGTGCCAGCAGTGAAAGGACAGCAACCTACAATGAGCAGTTCTTC,CASSERTATYNEQFF
NA,TRBJ1-6,TRBV15,TRBD1,TGTGCCACCAGCAGAGGACAGGGGGTCTTTCCGCCCCTCCACTTT,CATSRGQGVFPPLHF
few,TRBJ2-6,TRBV30,NA,TGTGCCTGGAGTGTTTCTCCGGGGGCCAACGTCCTGACTTTC,CAWSVSPGANVLTF
few,TRBJ1-1,TRBV6-1,NA,TGTGCCAGCAAAACCACAGGGAACACTGAAGCTTTCTTT,CASKTTGNTEAFF
NA,TRBJ2-2,TRBV7-3,NA,TGTGCCAGCAGCCCAAGCGGTGACGCCGGGGAGCTGTTTTTT,CASSPSGDAGELFF
few,TRBJ1-3,TRBV9,NA,TGTGCCAGCAGCGCCCCGGACGCCGGGTCCGCCACCATATATTTT,CASSAPDAGSATIYF
few,TRBJ2-7,TRBV18,TRBD1,TGTGCCAGCTCACCGGACAGGGCGTTCTCCTACGAGCAGTACTTC,CASSPDRAFSYEQYF
few,TRBJ2-3,TRBV4-3,NA,TGCGCCAGCAGCCAAGTTGGAGGGAGCCCGGATACGCAGTATTTT,CASSQVGGSPDTQYF
NA,TRBJ2-3,TRBV6-6,TRBD2,TGTGCCAGCAGTTCCACTAGCGGGGGAGCAGATACGCAGTATTTT,CASSSTSGGADTQYF
NA,TRBJ2-1,TRBV4-2,NA,TGTGCCAGCAGCCAGGAAAGCGAGCAGTTCTTC,CASSQESEQFF
few,TRBJ1-5,TRBV6-9,NA,TGTGCCAGCAGTCAGAATCGGGGAAATCAGCCCCAGCATTTT,CASSQNRGNQPQHF
many,TRBJ1-4,TRBV5-8,TRBD1,TGTGCCAGCGCCACGGGACAGATTAATGAAAAACTGTTTTTT,CASATGQINEKLFF
NA,TRBJ2-7,TRBV4-2,TRBD1,TGTGCCAGCAGCCCTCCCAGGACAGGAACCTTCTCCTACGAGCAGTACTTC,CASSPPRTGTFSYEQYF
few,TRBJ2-3,TRBV14,TRBD1,TGTGCCAGCAGCCTCAGACAGGGGGTAGATACGCAGTATTTT,CASSLRQGVDTQYF
NA,TRBJ2-7,TRBV19,NA,TGTGCCAGTAGTATCCGTCCCAGGGGTTACGAGCAGTACTTC,CASSIRPRGYEQYF
few,TRBJ2-3,TRBV14,NA,TGTGCCAGCAGCCTAGCTGGCGGGGATACGCAGTATTTT,CASSLAGGDTQYF
NA,TRBJ1-4,TRBV25-1,NA,TGTGCCAGCAGCCGAGGGGGGAATGAAAAACTGTTTTTT,CASSRGGNEKLFF
few,TRBJ1-5,TRBV28,TRBD1,TGTGCCAGCAGCCCAGGACAGGTTCCCTGGGGCCAGCCCCAGCATTTT,CASSPGQVPWGQPQHF
few,TRBJ1-4,TRBV30,NA,TGTGCCTGGAGTGTGACGGGGAGTAAGAAAAAACTGTTTTTT,CAWSVTGSKKKLFF
NA,TRBJ1-6,TRBV11-3,NA,TGTGCCAGCAGCTTGATGGGGTCACCCCTCCACTTT,CASSLMGSPLHF
NA,TRBJ2-1,TRBV6-5,TRBD2,TGTGCCAGCAGTCCGGGACTAGCGGACAATGAGCAGTTCTTC,CASSPGLADNEQFF
NA,TRBJ2-3,TRBV19,NA,TGTGCCAGTAGAGGACCGGGACGGATATACACAGATACGCAGTATTTT,CASRGPGRIYTDTQYF
NA,TRBJ2-1,TRBV7-6,NA,TGTGCCAGCAGCTTTGAGGGTGAGCAGTTCTTC,CASSFEGEQFF
NA,TRBJ2-7,TRBV7-9,TRBD1,TGTGCCAGCAGCTCCGGGACAGGGGACTACGAGCAGTACTTC,CASSSGTGDYEQYF
few,TRBJ1-6,TRBV6-5,NA,TGTGCCAGCAGCCAGGGAATGAATTCACCCCTCCACTTT,CASSQGMNSPLHF
few,TRBJ1-4,TRBV30,NA,TGTGCCTGGAGTGTGGGACTTGGGAATGAAAAACTGTTTTTT,CAWSVGLGNEKLFF
few,TRBJ1-5,TRBV2,NA,TGTGCCAGCAGTGAAGCACGGGGAGGCAATCAGCCCCAGCATTTT,CASSEARGGNQPQHF
few,TRBJ1-5,TRBV5-6,NA,TGTGCCAGCAGCACCGGGGGACATCAGCCCCAGCATTTT,CASSTGGHQPQHF
NA,TRBJ2-1,TRBV5-4,NA,TGTGCCAGCAGACCGGGAAGCCTACAGGGGGGGAATGAGCAGTTCTTC,CASRPGSLQGGNEQFF
few,TRBJ1-5,TRBV27,TRBD1,TGTGCCAGCAGTGAAACAGGGGCCACGGAGCATTTT,CASSETGATEHF
NA,TRBJ2-3,TRBV1,NA,TGCACCAGCAGATTAGGAGGGGGAGCCTCTACAGATACGCAGTATTTT,CTSRLGGGASTDTQYF
NA,TRBJ2-7,TRBV7-2,NA,TGTGCCAGCAGCCCTCCTCAGGCGGGGGCCTCCTACGAGCAGTACTTC,CASSPPQAGASYEQYF
few,TRBJ1-1,TRBV11-2,NA,TGTGCCAGCAGCACGACCCGGGGGAACACTGAAGCTTTCTTT,CASSTTRGNTEAFF
NA,TRBJ2-2,TRBV5-4,NA,TGTGCCAGCTCCTCTAGTGAGGAGGGCACCGGGGAGCTGTTTTTT,CASSSSEEGTGELFF
NA,TRBJ1-5,TRBV15,NA,TGTGCCACCAGCAGAGACAGGGCCGGCGGTCAGCCCCAGCATTTT,CATSRDRAGGQPQHF
NA,TRBJ2-2,TRBV10-3,NA,TGTGCCCCCGGCGGGAAACCTACCGGGGAGCTGTTTTTT,CAPGGKPTGELFF
few,TRBJ2-7,TRBV28,NA,TGTGCCAGCAGTTTTGGAGGGCTCCCCTACGAGCAGTACTTC,CASSFGGLPYEQYF
NA,TRBJ2-7,TRBV7-8,TRBD1,TGTGCCAGCAGCCCCCGTAGGACAGGGGGTAACGAGCAGTACTTC,CASSPRRTGGNEQYF
NA,TRBJ2-7,TRBV5-6,NA,TGTGCCAGCAAAGAGTCAGGGCTCTCCTACGAGCAGTACTTC,CASKESGLSYEQYF
NA,TRBJ1-5,TRBV5-8,TRBD1,TGTGCCAGCAGCTTAGGCGACAGGGACCTAGGGAATCAGCCCCAGCATTTT,CASSLGDRDLGNQPQHF
NA,TRBJ2-2,TRBV21-1,NA,TGTGCCATCCAGCGGTTGGTTAGGAACACCGGGGAGCTGTTTTTT,CAIQRLVRNTGELFF
few,TRBJ1-2,TRBV28,NA,TGTGCCAGCAGTGATATTCAATTCGAATACAGGTCGAAGGGCTATGGCTACACCTTC,CASSDIQFEYRSKGYGYTF
NA,TRBJ2-7,TRBV11-2,NA,TGTGCCAGCAGCTCACCAATCCGGGACTCCTACGAGCAGTACTTC,CASSSPIRDSYEQYF
few,TRBJ2-5,TRBV10-3,TRBD1,TGTGCCATCAGTGAAGACAGGGGGGAGACCCAGTACTTC,CAISEDRGETQYF
NA,TRBJ1-5,TRBV15,NA,TGTGCCACCAGCCGCACGGGGAGGGGCAATCAGCCCCAGCATTTT,CATSRTGRGNQPQHF
few,TRBJ2-1,TRBV18,TRBD1,TGTGCCAGCTTCGATCCGGGACAGGGTGATGAGCAGTTCTTC,CASFDPGQGDEQFF
few,TRBJ2-2,TRBV5-1,NA,TGCGCCAGCAGCTTGGCCTGGCAGGCGAACACCGGGGAGCTGTTTTTT,CASSLAWQANTGELFF
few,TRBJ2-7,TRBV28,NA,TGTGCCAGCCGTAGAGGGGGCGAGCAGTACTTC,CASRRGGEQYF
NA,TRBJ2-7,TRBV11-2,NA,TGTGCCAGCAGCTTAATCCTCGAGCAGTACTTC,CASSLILEQYF
few,TRBJ2-3,TRBV29-1,NA,TGCAGCGTTGGTGAGGGGCCCACAGATACGCAGTATTTT,CSVGEGPTDTQYF
once,TRBJ2-5,TRBV27,NA,TGTGCCAGCAGTTTAACAGGGAGACAAGAGACCCAGTACTTC,CASSLTGRQETQYF
few,TRBJ2-5,TRBV7-2,TRBD2,TGTGCCAGCAGCTTAGAATCTATTGCGGGGGATCTCCAAGAGACCCAGTACTTC,CASSLESIAGDLQETQYF
few,TRBJ1-6,TRBV9,NA,TGTGCCAGCAGCGCTCGACAGACACACTATAATTCACCCCTCCACTTT,CASSARQTHYNSPLHF
few,TRBJ2-1,TRBV7-2,TRBD1,TGTGCCAGCAGCCCGACAGGGCAGGCCTACAATGAGCAGTTCTTC,CASSPTGQAYNEQFF